The subject of this entry is one TCR beta chain. This clonotype was seen repeatedly, ten times or more. Its specific antigen is unknown. No quality values exist for individual bases; no much larger clone is one base distant. The record originates from a study. This sample was sequenced with an Illumina MiSeq. The public sequencing data were trimmed at Q25 with fastp and processed into clonotypes with MiXCR by TCRdb, which kept only in-frame beta chains. For every CDR3 protein sequence, its rows merge into one entry that carries the most common genes and DNA. This sample lists some 6,000 distinct CDR3 sequences; more than 8% were detected once. The ten largest account for about 5.4% of the sample. Including the terminal cysteine and phenylalanine, the CDR3 comprises 13 residues. Just the 39-base CDR3 DNA is kept, in frame starting at base 1. Looking up the germline V gene (reference sequence) yields CDR1 SEHNR and CDR2 FQNEAQ. V is reduced by 3 bases and J by 0 bases, leaving a spacing of 5 bases between them.

The sample comprised CD4+ T cells from synovial fluid. This TCR derives from a human donor with rheumatoid arthritis. The V and J segments used are TRBV7-9 and TRBJ1-1; no confident D gene assignment can be made. The CDR3 here reads CASSFHMNTEAFF. Here is the DNA: TGTGCCAGCAGCTTTCACATGAACACTGAAGCTTTCTTT.